This T cell receptor (beta chain) is drawn from a study of vaccination effects on CD4 cells after COVID-19 (dated by TCRdb to the early 2020s). Background for the entire study: Each participant got two doses of an mRNA SARS-CoV-2 vaccine, either BNT162b2 or mRNA-1273. The study compared SARS-CoV-2 spike-specific CD4+ TCR repertoires before and after mRNA vaccination in COVID-19 convalescent patients and infection-naive vaccine recipients. The full study included 9 to 10 COVID-19 convalescent patients and a handful of SARS-CoV-2-naive healthy vaccine recipients. In the study, cultures from other donors were sequenced using the Oncomine TCR Beta short-read assay on an Illumina iSeq 100.

The germline V gene (reference sequence) yields MNHEY for CDR1 and SMNVEV for CDR2. The CDR3 goes from the cysteine to the phenylalanine over 15 residues. CDR3 DNA is the only sequence kept; it has 45 bases, read in frame from the first base. The germline V and J ends show losses of 8 bases and 10 bases respectively, and no gene match explains 13 bases of the junction. The table lists this clone with a few counts. Its antigen remains unidentified. No quality values exist for individual bases; no much larger clone is one base distant. In the ViraFEST assay, PBMC were stimulated with viral peptide pools, and TCR sequencing was then used to find antigen-specific CD4+ T cell clonotypes based on their expansion. After around 10 days of culture, CD4+ T cells were isolated with the EasySep CD4+ T cell isolation kit. None of the healthy vaccine recipients had a prior SARS-CoV-2 infection, which was confirmed by nucleocapsid antibody tests that came back negative both before and after vaccination. Around 2.1 million PBMC per well were cultured with approximately 10 ug/ml peptides in IMDM containing approximately 4.7% human AB serum, about 9 IU/ml IL-2 and gentamicin. On days 3 and 7, half of the culture medium was replaced with fresh IL-2-containing medium. Unless otherwise noted, each peptide stimulation condition was cultured in triplicate wells. PBMC were separated from whole blood using Ficoll-Paque Plus gradient centrifugation and were then either cryopreserved at -140C or used fresh. The overlapping peptide pools covered the spike proteins of SARS-CoV-2 and of the common cold coronaviruses HCoV-NL63, HCoV-OC43 and HCoV-229E. The QIAamp micro DNA kit was used to extract genomic DNA from the cultured CD4+ T cells.

The method behind the library was the immunoSEQ multiplex PCR assay. TCR beta CDR3 sequencing was performed on DNA from the cultured, isolated CD4+ T cells. Turning to the authors' computational methods: Non-productive TCR sequences were removed and reads were trimmed to the CDR3 region, keeping CDR3s of at least 7 amino acids. The MANAFEST web app was used to pick out antigen-specific clonotypes by comparing their expansion in peptide wells with that in reference cultures. Positive clones required FDR<0.05 expansion versus reference and all other wells, odds ratio above 5, and frequency above 0.1% in two replicate wells. A clonotype was defined as cross-reactive if the clonotype was significantly expanded both in SARS-CoV-2 spike wells and in at least one common cold coronavirus spike condition. Using the stringdist R package, CDR3 similarity was measured by Levenshtein distance, and unrooted trees were constructed with ape in R 3.6.1. TCRdb obtained this table from immuneACCESS and retained in-frame rearrangements with V and J assigned. These tables miss some clones; where compared with another copy, unresolved V genes account for less than half of the shortfall, and the remainder is unexplained. V, J and clone size derive from that table, while D and trimming were established from the DNA sequence. The sample table holds about 54,000 clones, of which roughly 80% were seen once. The top ten clonotypes cover roughly 2.2% of the sample.

Study-level results and caveats: In healthy vaccine recipients, vaccine-induced clones were almost all SARS-CoV-2 mono-reactive, with only 1 of 255 cross-reactive with common cold coronaviruses. Clones induced by infection and clones induced by vaccination both contracted markedly at late timepoints after vaccination, which fits with T cell responses waning over time. Limitations of the study were the small number of convalescent patients and the absence of early post-infection timepoints.

Recombination linked TRBV27 to TRBJ1-4, with 10 junctional bases fitting TRBD1. The source is a human donor who received a COVID-19 vaccine. The material was CD4+ T cells from PBMCs cultured with HCoV-229E spike peptides, obtained before COVID-19 vaccination. The sample's cell subset or site label, decoded: HCoV-229E spike overlapping peptide pool stimulation. The nucleotides are TGTGCCAGCCGTGGTCGGGACAGGGGTCCCCGAAAACTGTTTTTT. Translated, it gives CASRGRDRGPRKLFF.